These 14 T cell receptor beta chains were all obtained from the same sample, sequenced in a study of T cells in localized non-small cell lung cancer (dated by TCRdb to between 2020 and 2021). Preparation of the library involved the immunoSEQ multiplex PCR assay. This immuneACCESS table, as held by TCRdb, lists in-frame sequences with V and J called but not all clones. Of the missing ones, under half trace to an unresolved V gene in checked studies; the others have no known cause. The sample table shows around 620 clones, and approximately 26% are seen once. Around 19% of the sample goes to the ten largest clones. This specimen was lung tumor tissue, taken before any cancer treatment. These receptors came from a woman aged 40 to 75 with stage III lung adenocarcinoma.

This clone was counted a few times. The V call is TRBV28, the J call TRBJ1-1, with TRBD1 as a possible D gene (5 bases). Per germline, CDR1 MDHEN and CDR2 SYDVKM. CDR3 length: 15 residues. The V end was cut by 5 bases, the J end by 6 bases, with 19 bases between. CDR3 amino acids: CASSPAWGLGAEAFF. The DNA for the CDR3 is TGTGCCAGCAGTCCCGCATGGGGCCTCGGGGCTGAAGCTTTCTTT.

The rearrangement joins TRBV28 to TRBJ1-1; D is perhaps TRBD1 (5 bases). The CDR3 has 12 amino acids. Germline assignment: CDR1 MDHEN and CDR2 SYDVKM. V lost 1 base to trimming and J lost 11 bases, with 11 bases between them. CDR3 nucleotides: TGTGCCAGCAGTTTATCGCAGGGACGGGCTTTCTTT. Encoded protein: CASSLSQGRAFF.

By sample share, this clone is large. V is TRBV11-3 and J is TRBJ1-4, with D tentatively TRBD1 (6 bases). The germline gives CDR1 SGHNT, CDR2 YENEEA. V lost 3 bases and J lost 6, with 11 bases in between. This CDR3 spans 14 amino acids. The CDR3 here is CASSLLGGDEKLFF. The CDR3 bases are TGTGCCAGCAGCTTGTTAGGGGGAGATGAAAAACTGTTTTTT.

By frequency in the sample, this clone is large. This sequence joins TRBV6-8 and TRBJ2-7; 7 bases agree with TRBD1. This CDR3 has 12 residues. V was clipped by 4 bases and J by 7 bases; unmatched bases: 4. CDR1 MNHGY and CDR2 SAAAGT come from the germline V gene. CDR3 residues: CASSLQGWEQYF. CDR3 nucleotide sequence: TGTGCCAGCAGTTTACAGGGGTGGGAGCAGTACTTC.

This chain connects TRBV9 to TRBJ2-6, with a tentative D call TRBD1 (6 bases). With 5 bases removed from V and 4 bases from J, the gap between germline ends came to 10 bases. Germline V gene lookup returns CDR1 SGDLS and CDR2 YYNGEE. CDR3 length equals 14 residues. The CDR3 nucleotides read TGTGCCAGCAGACAGGGACCCGGGGCCAACGTCCTGACTTTC. It yields the protein CASRQGPGANVLTF.

The chain links TRBV6-8 to TRBJ1-1; the match to TRBD1 covers 9 bases. This CDR3 is 14 amino acids long. With V trimmed by 2 bases and J by 6 bases, 4 bases remained unmatched. CDR1 MNHGY and CDR2 SAAAGT come from the germline V gene. Written as DNA, the CDR3 is TGTGCCAGCAGTTACGCCCGGACAGGGGCTGAAGCTTTCTTT. Translating gives CASSYARTGAEAFF.

This clone was seen only a few times. This sequence joins TRBV6-8 and TRBJ2-3; the match to TRBD1 covers 11 bases. The V segment lost 6 bases and the J segment 6 bases; nucleotides outside the gene matches: 5. Germline-derived CDR1 and CDR2 are MNHGY and SAAAGT. CDR3 length: 14 amino acids. The CDR3 loop is CASSSGTGGDTQYF. For the CDR3, the DNA is TGTGCCAGCAGCTCTGGGACAGGGGGGGATACGCAGTATTTT.

This rearrangement joins TRBV10-2 to TRBJ1-5; 9 nucleotides match TRBD1. With 3 bases clipped from V and 7 bases from J, the junction kept 4 bases outside the gene matches. The CDR3 covers 14 residues. Germline CDR1 and CDR2: WSHSY and SAAADI. The CDR3 sequence is CASSEETGGQPQHF. In DNA, the CDR3 is TGCGCCAGCAGTGAAGAGACAGGGGGACAGCCCCAGCATTTT.

This clone turned up a few times. The rearrangement joins TRBV6-8 to TRBJ2-7, with 7 bases identical to TRBD1. Looked up from germline, CDR1 is MNHGY and CDR2 is SAAAGT. There are 12 residues in the CDR3. Unmatched junction bases numbered 3, after V lost 2 bases and J lost 8 bases. CDR3 DNA sequence: TGTGCCAGCAGTTACCGACAGGGTCAGCAGTACTTC. This encodes CASSYRQGQQYF.

This clone is labeled large (0.1 to 1%). The rearrangement joins TRBV9 to TRBJ2-1, with D perhaps TRBD2 (6 bases). Germline V gene data show CDR1 as SGDLS and CDR2 as YYNGEE. CDR3 length: 17 amino acids. Trimming pared 3 bases from V and 5 bases from J, leaving 21 bases between. The CDR3 DNA is TGTGCCAGCAGCGCCAACCCGACTAGGAGTCGGAACAATGAGCAGTTCTTC. This codes for CASSANPTRSRNNEQFF.

The chain recombines TRBV29-1 with TRBJ1-5; D is perhaps TRBD1 (6 bases). Germline V gene sequence: CDR1 SQVTM, CDR2 ANQGSEA. CDR3 length: 13 amino acids. With 4 bases removed from V and 7 bases from J, the gap between germline ends came to 14 bases. The chain's CDR3 is CSVALDRGQPQHF. Written as DNA, the CDR3 is TGCAGCGTTGCCCTGGACAGAGGACAGCCCCAGCATTTT.

J is TRBJ1-2 and V is TRBV30; unclear D gene. Germline V gene data show CDR1 as GTSNPN and CDR2 as SVGIG (reference sequence). Deletions cut 0 bases from V and 0 bases from J, with 14 bases between. The CDR3 contains 16 residues. Written as DNA, the CDR3 is TGTGCCTGGAGTGTACCCCCCAACTGGCCTAACTATGGCTACACCTTC. Amino acids: CAWSVPPNWPNYGYTF.

This clone was detected a few times. The rearrangement uses TRBV6-8 and TRBJ2-7; D is ambiguous. The V gene's germline CDR1 is MNHGY and CDR2 SAAAGT. The CDR3 has 12 residues. Trimming shortened V by 2 bases and J by 9 bases, and 11 bases separated the two germline ends. This chain's CDR3 is CASSYEPLRQYF. Written as DNA, the CDR3 is TGTGCCAGCAGTTACGAGCCTCTCAGGCAGTACTTC.

This clone is labeled large. The chain combines TRBV9 with TRBJ2-1; 9 bases are a match to TRBD2. V lost 2 bases and J lost 6; bases outside the gene matches: 6. Germline V gives CDR1 SGDLS, CDR2 YYNGEE. The CDR3 is 15 amino acids. The CDR3 DNA reads as TGTGCCAGCAGCGTCTTTAGCGGGAGTGGCAATGAGCAGTTCTTC. Protein product: CASSVFSGSGNEQFF.